Presented here are 8 T cell receptor beta chains from one specimen sequenced in a study of post-analysis software for immune sequencing data. Points from the study as a whole: Patients showed TRBV5-6, TRBV5-1 and TRBV20-1 among a few TRBV segments more frequent than in controls.

Prepared libraries of TCR beta cDNA carried unique molecular identifiers. TCRdb used MiXCR to reprocess the PCR reads, holding one entry per CDR3 protein. The table includes 450,000 to 700,000 distinct CDR3 sequences, roughly 45% detected once. Their antigens are not known. The specimen sequenced was blood. The receptors were gathered from a girl aged 5-17 years with multiple sclerosis.

The rearrangement links TRBV10-3 to TRBJ2-1; 10 nucleotides match TRBD2. The J segment lost 8 bases and the V segment lost 4 bases, leaving 8 bases of the junction unmatched. CDR1 is ENHRY and CDR2 is SYGVKD in the germline V gene. The CDR3 is 15 residues long. CDR3 bases: TGTGCCATCAGTGTACTAAGCGGGGGGGGTGATGAGCAGTTCTTC. It specifies CAISVLSGGGDEQFF.

The chain employs TRBV9 and TRBJ1-5; D is undetermined. V was cut by 3 bases and J by 7 bases, with 14 bases left in between. The CDR3 loop spans 14 amino acids. Looked up from germline, CDR1 is SGDLS and CDR2 is YYNGEE. This chain's CDR3 is CASSGGDREQPQHF. Here the CDR3 DNA reads TGTGCCAGCAGCGGAGGAGATCGAGAGCAGCCCCAGCATTTT.

Comments on this clonotype: Being one base from a much bigger clone, this may be a read error. The CDR3 ends on some other residue instead of the conserved phenylalanine or tryptophan, so this is likely a read error. The chain has TRBV6-1 and TRBJ1-1; the D gene is possibly TRBD1 (5 bases). The length of the CDR3 is 12 residues. Trimming pared 4 bases from V and 9 bases from J, leaving 12 bases between. Per the germline V gene, CDR1 is MNHNS and CDR2 is SASEGT. CDR3 nucleotide sequence: TGTGCCAGCAGTGCGGACACCCCAAAAGCTTTCGTT. This encodes CASSADTPKAFV.

This clonotype showed up just a few times. The junction and the germline gene differ at one end; a read error may be behind it. V is TRBV7-2 and J is TRBJ1-5; no clear D. The CDR3 contains 16 residues. The germline gives CDR1 SGHTA, CDR2 FQGNSA. The CDR3 loop reads CASTLGLWPSNQPQHF. The DNA of the CDR3 is TGTGCCAGCACCTTAGGTCTTTGGCCTAGCAATCAGCCCCAGCATTTT.

This clonotype was counted only a few times. The V call is TRBV7-9, the J call TRBJ2-4; 11 bases map to TRBD1. V was clipped by 5 bases and J by 3 bases; unmatched bases: 6. Germline CDR1 SEHNR, CDR2 FQNEAQ (reference sequence). The CDR3 has 16 residues. Here the CDR3 DNA reads TGTGCCAGCAGCATCGGACAGGGGGCCAGCAAAAACATTCAGTACTTC. Its translation is CASSIGQGASKNIQYF.

There are a few counts of this clonotype. The J gene is TRBJ1-2, the V gene TRBV7-8; D call uncertain. Germline V gives CDR1 SGHVS, CDR2 FQNEAQ. The CDR3 runs to 13 residues. The V end was cut by 5 bases, the J end by 3 bases, with 10 bases between. The CDR3 nucleotides are TGTGCCAGCAGCCCCTCGAGGGACTATGGCTACACCTTC. It codes for CASSPSRDYGYTF.

The J gene is TRBJ2-7, the V gene TRBV28, with a possible D match to TRBD2 (6 bases). The CDR3 has 15 amino acids. The V end was cut by 7 bases, the J end by 6 bases, with 22 bases between. The germline CDR1 and CDR2 sequences are MDHEN and SYDVKM. The CDR3 DNA reads as TGTGCCAGCAACCCCCGGGAGATTCAAGGACGCGAGCAGTACTTC. Translated, it gives CASNPREIQGREQYF. Drawing the rest from reference TRBV28 and TRBJ2-7, the complete variable domain is DVKVTQSSRYLVKRTGEKVFLECVQDMDHENMFWYRQDPGLGLRLIYFSYDVKMKEKGDIPEGYSVSREKKERFSLILESASTNQTSMYLCASNPREIQGREQYFGPGTRLTVT.

J is TRBJ1-4 and V is TRBV6-5; the D gene is possibly TRBD1 (6 bases). Trimming took off 5 bases at V and 7 bases at J, with 17 bases between the two ends. The CDR3 totals 15 residues. In germline, CDR1 is MNHEY, CDR2 SVGAGI. CDR3 nucleotide sequence: TGTGCCAGCAGTCCCTCAGGGGTCCGTGGTGAAAAACTGTTTTTT. This encodes CASSPSGVRGEKLFF.